The 28 T cell receptor beta chains below were found in one sample sequenced in a study of blood T cell dynamics during melanoma immunotherapy (dated by TCRdb to 2020 to 2022). Libraries were built with the immunoSEQ multiplex PCR assay. In TCRdb, the immuneACCESS table is reduced to in-frame sequences with V and J assigned. These tables do not hold every clone; where another copy was compared, an unresolved V gene accounts for under half, and the others remain unexplained. The sample table lists 11,000 or so clones, nearly 90% of them with a count of one. Around 6.3% of the sample belongs to the ten largest clones. The time point tag for this specimen amounts to: week 3, after first cycle of checkpoint inhibitor. Specimen: blood, collected from a patient treated with checkpoint blockade. The receptors were sampled from a human donor with melanoma.

The chain recombines TRBV9 with TRBJ2-7; the D is unclear. The V end lost 3 bases, the J end lost 0 bases, and 7 bases lay between the germline ends. Germline V gives CDR1 SGDLS, CDR2 YYNGEE. This CDR3 has 13 amino acids. DNA of the CDR3: TGTGCCAGCAGCGCGGACGGCTCCTACGAGCAGTACTTC. Encoded protein: CASSADGSYEQYF.

The chain couples TRBV30 to TRBJ2-5, with no clear D. The CDR3 sequence is 9 residues long. Germline V CDR1 and CDR2: GTSNPN, SVGIG (reference sequence). V was cut by 8 bases and J by 4 bases, with 5 bases left in between. The CDR3 region has the DNA TGTGCCCTCGGAGAGACCCAGTACTTC. This codes for CALGETQYF.

The chain combines TRBV11-3 with TRBJ2-2, with D perhaps matching TRBD1 (5 bases). Germline V gene sequence: CDR1 SGHNT, CDR2 YENEEA. This CDR3 is 14 amino acids long. Trimming cost V 5 bases and J 1 base, with 8 bases left between them. The CDR3 loop reads CASSLRGNTGELFF. CDR3 in DNA: TGTGCCAGCAGCCTAAGGGGGAACACCGGGGAGCTGTTTTTT.

This sequence joins TRBV19 and TRBJ2-5; tentatively, D is TRBD2 (5 bases). Germline CDR1 LNHDA, CDR2 SQIVND (reference sequence). The CDR3 runs to 16 residues. V was pared by 2 bases and J by 7 bases, with 20 bases between. CDR3 residues: CASSIWAPLGGATQYF. The CDR3 coding sequence is TGTGCCAGTAGTATATGGGCCCCGCTAGGAGGAGCGACCCAGTACTTC.

The V call is TRBV29-1, the J call TRBJ2-5, with 8 bases that match TRBD1. CDR3 length equals 12 residues. Germline-derived CDR1 and CDR2 are SQVTM and ANQGSEA. V lost 6 bases to trimming and J lost 5 bases; unmatched junction nucleotides: 5. The CDR3 DNA sequence: TGCAGCGTCGGGGACAGGCCTGAGACCCAGTACTTC. Translated: CSVGDRPETQYF.

The chain has TRBV11-2 and TRBJ1-6, with 7 bases identical to TRBD1. After removal of 3 bases from V and 10 bases from J, the junction contained 9 bases not matched to a gene. The CDR3 runs to 15 residues. From germline, CDR1 is SGHAT and CDR2 FQNNGV. CDR3 protein: CASSFGTGANSPLHF. CDR3 nucleotide sequence: TGTGCCAGCAGCTTTGGAACAGGGGCGAACTCACCCCTCCACTTT.

The CDR3 loop reads CSARETGRAGANVLTF. The CDR3, as DNA: TGCAGCGCTCGGGAAACCGGACGGGCTGGGGCCAACGTCCTGACTTTC. V usage is TRBV29-1 and J usage is TRBJ2-6; maybe TRBD2 (5 bases). Germline CDR1 reads SQVTM; CDR2 reads ANQGSEA. There are 16 residues in the CDR3. The ends were cut back, 7 bases at V and 2 bases at J, with 18 bases in the middle.

The gene calls are TRBV27 and TRBJ1-1; 7 nucleotides agree with TRBD1. The CDR3 has 12 residues. V was pared by 3 bases and J by 8 bases, with 3 bases of the junction left unmatched. Per the germline V gene, CDR1 is MNHEY and CDR2 is SMNVEV (reference sequence). The CDR3 bases are TGTGCCAGCAGTTTCCAGACAGGGGAAGCTTTCTTT. Protein product: CASSFQTGEAFF.

This clone came up once. The V gene is TRBV5-1, the J gene TRBJ1-2, with no clear D. CDR1 and CDR2 (germline): SGHRS, YFSETQ. V was shortened by 2 bases and J by 5 bases, with 16 bases between the two germline ends. The CDR3 is 15 residues long. The DNA for the CDR3 is TGCGCCAGCAGCTTTTCGGTCCCAGCCTCATATGGCTACACCTTC. Residues: CASSFSVPASYGYTF.

The chain couples TRBV5-1 to TRBJ1-5; possible D gene TRBD1, 5 bases. The germline V gene encodes CDR1 SGHRS and CDR2 YFSETQ. Trimming stripped 0 bases from V and 2 bases from J, with 6 bases between. The CDR3 has 14 amino acids. The CDR3 DNA follows: TGCGCCAGCAGCTTGGAAGGGGGCAATCAGCCCCAGCATTTT. Amino acids: CASSLEGGNQPQHF.

This chain connects TRBV19 to TRBJ2-7; TRBD2 is a possible D gene (5 bases). CDR3 size: 14 residues. V shed 5 bases and J shed 0 bases, with 11 bases lying between them. Germline CDR1 is LNHDA and CDR2 is SQIVND (reference sequence). CDR3: CASSSQRSSYEQYF. The CDR3, as DNA: TGTGCCAGTAGTTCGCAGCGGAGCTCCTACGAGCAGTACTTC.

The chain combines TRBV7-6 with TRBJ2-5; no definite D call. The CDR3 consists of 12 residues. Trimming removed 3 bases from V and 2 bases from J, with 4 bases in between. CDR1 is SGHVS, CDR2 FNYEAQ, per germline. The CDR3 DNA follows: TGTGCCAGCAGCTTGGGGCAAGAGACCCAGTACTTC. It is translated as CASSLGQETQYF.

The chain combines TRBV6-6 with TRBJ2-7, with 9 bases fitting TRBD1. The CDR3 totals 15 residues. J was trimmed by 6 bases and V by 4 bases; bases with no gene match: 10. Germline CDR1 is MNHNY and CDR2 is SVGAGI (reference sequence). CDR3 loop: CASSFAPGTGTEQYF. The CDR3 nucleotides are TGTGCCAGCAGTTTTGCCCCCGGGACAGGGACCGAGCAGTACTTC.

This chain's CDR3 is CASSLGRLAGTDTQYF. DNA of the CDR3: TGTGCCAGCAGCTTAGGCCGACTAGCGGGGACAGATACGCAGTATTTT. This chain joins TRBV11-2 and TRBJ2-3; TRBD2 agrees at 11 bases. V lost 1 base and J lost 3; bases outside the gene matches: 3. Germline V gives CDR1 SGHAT, CDR2 FQNNGV. The CDR3 covers 16 residues. The full variable domain, completed using reference TRBV11-2 and TRBJ2-3, is EAGVAQSPRYKIIEKRQSVAFWCNPISGHATLYWYQQILGQGPKLLIQFQNNGVVDDSQLPKDRFSAERLKGVDSTLKIQPAKLEDSAVYLCASSLGRLAGTDTQYFGPGTRLTVL.

This chain links TRBV7-3 with TRBJ1-1; D is uncertain. Germline lookup yields CDR1 SGHTA and CDR2 FQGTGA. The length of the CDR3 is 13 residues. V lost 1 base, J lost 6 bases, and 9 bases lay in between. The CDR3 protein is CASSLMGIAEAFF. The DNA of the CDR3 is TGTGCCAGCAGCTTAATGGGTATCGCTGAAGCTTTCTTT.

The chain uses TRBV5-1 and TRBJ2-5, with D tentatively TRBD2 (5 bases). The CDR3 contains 13 residues. Trimming shortened V by 3 bases and J by 1 base, and 7 bases separated the two germline ends. The germline V gene has CDR1 SGHRS and CDR2 YFSETQ. CDR3 sequence reads: CASSSGLQETQYF. CDR3 in DNA: TGCGCCAGCAGCTCTGGACTCCAAGAGACCCAGTACTTC.

The chain uses TRBV5-1 and TRBJ1-4; D is undetermined. The CDR3 sequence is 15 residues long. Trimming took 5 bases from V and 7 from J, leaving 18 bases between them. CDR1 SGHRS and CDR2 YFSETQ come from the germline V gene. CDR3 residues: CASSYDTLGGEKLFF. As DNA, the CDR3 is TGCGCCAGCAGTTATGATACATTGGGAGGTGAAAAACTGTTTTTT.

The V gene is TRBV18, the J gene TRBJ1-1; D unresolved. This CDR3 contains 14 residues. With 0 bases removed from V and 5 bases from J, the gap between germline ends came to 10 bases. CDR1 and CDR2 from the germline V gene are KGHSH and LQKENI. CDR3 nucleotide sequence: TGTGCCAGCTCACCACCGGTGACGAGGACTGAAGCTTTCTTT. Translating it yields CASSPPVTRTEAFF.

This clone came up a few times. J is TRBJ2-7 and V is TRBV10-3, with a weak D call TRBD1 (5 bases). Trimming cost V 8 bases and J 2 bases, with 10 bases left between them. CDR1 and CDR2 from the germline V gene are ENHRY and SYGVKD. The CDR3 loop spans 12 amino acids. The DNA for the CDR3 is TGTGCCATCTCAGGGCTACCCTACGAGCAGTACTTC. Its protein is CAISGLPYEQYF.

This clone appeared once. The rearrangement links TRBV7-2 to TRBJ2-7; 8 nucleotides line up with TRBD1. The junction had 5 bases not matched to a gene; V was cut back by 10 bases and J by 3 bases. This CDR3 has 12 residues. Per the germline V gene, CDR1 is SGHTA and CDR2 is FQGNSA. This CDR3 reads CAIRTGNYEQYF. As DNA, the CDR3 is TGTGCCATCAGGACAGGGAACTACGAGCAGTACTTC. Filled out from reference TRBV7-2 and TRBJ2-7, the complete variable domain reads GAGVSQSPSNKVTEKGKDVELRCDPISGHTALYWYRQSLGQGLEFLIYFQGNSAPDKSGLPSDRFSAERTGGSVSTLTIQRTQQEDSAVYLCAIRTGNYEQYFGPGTRLTVT.

The chain combines TRBV5-8 with TRBJ2-2; 10 bases agree with TRBD2. The germline gives CDR1 SGHTS, CDR2 YDEGEE. V lost 7 bases to trimming and J lost 4 bases; unmatched junction nucleotides: 7. The CDR3 totals 15 residues. The CDR3 loop reads CASLRTSGPTGELFF. DNA of the CDR3: TGTGCCAGCCTTAGGACTAGCGGCCCCACCGGGGAGCTGTTTTTT.

The genes are TRBV5-4 and TRBJ2-5; no definite D call. Germline lookup yields CDR1 SGHNT and CDR2 YYREEE (reference sequence). The germline V and J ends were trimmed by 4 bases and 5 bases, with 18 bases remaining between them. This CDR3 has 15 residues. DNA for the CDR3: TGTGCCAGCAGCCCGCCGGAAGGTGATCATGAGACCCAGTACTTC. This encodes CASSPPEGDHETQYF.

This clone was observed a single time. CDR3 loop: CASSQDGGGGATDTQYF. CDR3 coding DNA: TGTGCCAGCAGCCAAGATGGGGGCGGGGGGGCTACAGATACGCAGTATTTT. The chain recombines TRBV4-2 with TRBJ2-3, with 9 bases aligning to TRBD2. The germline CDR1 and CDR2 sequences are LGHNA and YNFKEQ. With V trimmed by 0 bases and J by 3 bases, 7 bases remained unmatched. CDR3 length: 17 amino acids.

The rearrangement links TRBV27 to TRBJ2-2; unclear D gene. CDR1 is MNHEY, CDR2 SMNVEV, per germline (reference sequence). V lost 6 bases and J 0 bases, leaving 11 bases between the germline ends. This CDR3 comprises 15 residues. CDR3 sequence reads: CASRRAGSNTGELFF. CDR3 in DNA: TGTGCCAGCAGAAGGGCAGGATCGAACACCGGGGAGCTGTTTTTT.

This clone has just a few counts. The chain links TRBV4-2 to TRBJ1-4, with D tentatively TRBD1 (5 bases). Trimming removed 4 bases from V and 5 bases from J, with 17 bases in between. The CDR3 extends over 16 amino acids. Looked up from germline, CDR1 is LGHNA and CDR2 is YNFKEQ. This chain's CDR3 is CASSRSGQALNEKLFF. CDR3 nucleotide sequence: TGTGCCAGCAGCCGATCCGGACAAGCCCTAAATGAAAAACTGTTTTTT.

The chain combines TRBV7-3 with TRBJ2-6; D is possibly TRBD1 or TRBD2 (6 bases each). CDR3 length: 17 residues. Germline lookup yields CDR1 SGHTA and CDR2 FQGTGA. V shed 5 bases and J shed 0 bases, with 14 bases lying between them. The CDR3 DNA follows: TGTGCCAGCAGCCCTCGGGGGACACCCTCTGGGGCCAACGTCCTGACTTTC. Amino acid sequence: CASSPRGTPSGANVLTF.

The chain uses TRBV5-8 and TRBJ2-3, with 7 positions matching TRBD1. Trimming cost V 2 bases and J 4 bases; bases outside gene matches: 7. The CDR3 consists of 15 residues. The germline CDR1 and CDR2 sequences are SGHTS and YDEGEE. The CDR3 DNA reads as TGTGCCAGCAGCTTTCCGGGACAGACCTCAGATACGCAGTATTTT. Translated, it gives CASSFPGQTSDTQYF.

This chain connects TRBV6-5 to TRBJ1-2; the D is unclear. With 6 bases removed from V and 1 base from J, the gap between germline ends came to 12 bases. The CDR3 covers 14 residues. Germline assignment: CDR1 MNHEY and CDR2 SVGAGI. The CDR3: CASRGPALNYGYTF. CDR3 coding DNA: TGTGCCAGCAGGGGCCCTGCCCTTAACTATGGCTACACCTTC.